The present T cell receptor (beta chain) was sequenced within a study of blood T cell repertoires in COVID-19 (TCRdb year 2020). For the wider study: The collaborator samples originated in the United States, Italy and Spain and spanned the acute and convalescent phases of COVID-19. The prospective study material was composed of cDNA or gDNA derived from T cells, B-cell-depleted T cells, or PBMCs. The dataset comprised deeply sampled blood TCRbeta repertoires from subjects exposed to, actively infected with, or recovered from COVID-19. The repertoires were made available in a free public database intended to serve as a resource for research on the immune response to SARS-CoV-2. Samples were obtained from the ongoing ImmuneRACE study (first 160 participants) and from 1,254 subjects provided by 6 global collaborators. A de-identified subject ID, COVID-19 status, age in years and sex were almost always included in the sample metadata. Where available, HLA class I and class II types were obtained from metadata supplied by the sample provider rather than from assay-based typing. The study at large found these results: Clinical and demographic metadata were provided uncurated, with the amount varying by source and participant.

Regarding this clone: Its antigen target is currently unknown. No quality values exist for individual bases; no much larger clone is one base distant.

Collaborating institutions collected whole blood in K2EDTA tubes following their own protocols. Collaborator samples were shipped for TCRbeta analysis as frozen whole blood, isolated PBMCs, or DNA extracted from either sample type. The immunoSEQ Assay, a bias-controlled multiplex PCR, was used to amplify TCRbeta CDR3 regions from genomic DNA. As for the authors' bioinformatics: Within the assay, amplification of reference gene primers was used to estimate how many nucleated cells each sample contained. Sequence reads were collapsed and filtered to measure the absolute abundance of every unique TCRbeta CDR3 rearrangement. For each sample, productive Simpson clonality was calculated by taking the square root of Simpson's diversity index across productive rearrangements. The clones in this table, taken by TCRdb from immuneACCESS, are in-frame only. Not every clone is retained; where verified, under half of the shortfall comes from an unresolved V gene, and the cause of the rest is unknown. That table supplies the V and J calls and clone size; D and trimming were determined from the DNA. The sample data list 120,000 or so clones, and just over 85% of these were observed just once. About 1% of the sample lies in the top ten.

Material for sequencing was peripheral blood. The receptor's source is a woman aged 50 to 60 with active or convalescent COVID-19.

The nucleotide sequence reads TGCGCCAGCAGCTTAGGGGGCCAAGAGACCCAGTACTTC. It encodes CASSLGGQETQYF. Recombination joined TRBV5-1 with TRBJ2-5; TRBD1 might be the D gene, on 6 matching bases. As encoded in the germline V gene, CDR1 is SGHRS while CDR2 is YFSETQ. V gives up 2 bases and J gives up 1 base, and the segment between their germline ends measures 6 bases. Measured from the cysteine to the phenylalanine, the CDR3 is 13 residues long. Only the CDR3 part of the read is kept: 39 bases, read in frame from the first base.